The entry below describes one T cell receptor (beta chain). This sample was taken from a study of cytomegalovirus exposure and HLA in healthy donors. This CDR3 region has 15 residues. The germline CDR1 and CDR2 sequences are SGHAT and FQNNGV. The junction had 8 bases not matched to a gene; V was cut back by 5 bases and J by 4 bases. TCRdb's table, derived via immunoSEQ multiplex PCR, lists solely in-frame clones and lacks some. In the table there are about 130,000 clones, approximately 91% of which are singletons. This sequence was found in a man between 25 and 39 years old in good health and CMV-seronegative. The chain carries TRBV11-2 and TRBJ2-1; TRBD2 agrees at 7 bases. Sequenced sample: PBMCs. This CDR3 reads CASSALWREYNEQFF. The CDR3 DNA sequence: TGTGCCAGCAGCGCCCTTTGGCGGGAGTACAATGAGCAGTTCTTC.